The clone carrying this TCR beta chain was recorded many times. TCRdb processed the 5' RACE reads anew with MiXCR; each CDR3 protein has one entry. The repertoire consists of 200,000 or so distinct CDR3 sequences, with around a sixth occurring once and the leading ten covering around 4.1%. This entry is derived from a study of CD8 T cells in ankylosing spondylitis. This sequence originates from a male donor under 30 with ankylosing spondylitis or in good health (not recorded which). Sequencing was carried out using blood, either unsorted or a sorted T cell fraction (not recorded which).

The CDR3 coding sequence is TGCGCCAGCAGCCAAGAAATGGGTCACGAGCAGTACTTC. This sequence encodes CASSQEMGHEQYF. The chain carries TRBV4-3 and TRBJ2-7, with D hard to call. CDR3 size: 13 residues. V lost 0 bases, J lost 5 bases, and 8 bases lay in between. The V gene's germline CDR1 is LGHNA and CDR2 YSLEER.